The 4 T cell receptor beta chains in this list originate from one sample, sequenced in a study of human T cells and chemical hapten exposure. As for time point: patch test 3, about 24 weeks after DPC sensitization. Treatment in this sample: therapeutic diphenylcyclopropenone sensitization with weekly scalp DPC. TCRdb reprocessed the RACE reads with MiXCR, giving one entry per CDR3 protein. Of 45,000 to 60,000 distinct CDR3 sequences listed, 9.5% to 15% are singletons. The specimen comprised whole blood, sampled in connection with sensitization to the hapten diphenylcyclopropenone (DPC). The receptors come from a man aged 25-45 years with alopecia areata. Some clones in this sample may be carry-over from other donors' samples.

At least ten counts were recorded for this clonotype. The V call is TRBV7-2, the J call TRBJ2-5; maybe TRBD1 (5 bases). There are 15 residues in the CDR3. V lost 5 bases, J lost 1 base, and 14 bases lay in between. Germline values: CDR1 SGHTA, CDR2 FQGNSA. The CDR3 bases are TGTGCCAGCAGCCCCCAAGGGGTGGCCCAAGAGACCCAGTACTTC. As protein: CASSPQGVAQETQYF.

This clonotype appeared many times. This rearrangement joins TRBV7-9 to TRBJ1-1; D unclear. V lost 5 bases and J 4 bases, leaving 11 bases between the germline ends. The V gene's germline CDR1 is SEHNR and CDR2 FQNEAQ (reference sequence). CDR3 size: 13 residues. The CDR3 here is CASSLDASTEAFF. CDR3 nucleotide sequence: TGTGCCAGCAGCCTTGATGCAAGCACTGAAGCTTTCTTT. Supplemented by reference TRBV7-9 and TRBJ1-1, the full variable domain reads DTGVSQNPRHKITKRGQNVTFRCDPISEHNRLYWYRQTLGQGPEFLTYFQNEAQLEKSRLLSDRFSAERPKGSFSTLEIQRTEQGDSAMYLCASSLDASTEAFFGQGTRLTVV.

This clonotype was seen at least ten times. The chain employs TRBV7-9 and TRBJ2-3; 7 nucleotides agree with TRBD1. Trimming removed 5 bases from V and 3 bases from J; junction bases left unmatched: 20. Germline CDR1 and CDR2: SEHNR and FQNEAQ (reference sequence). There are 19 residues in the CDR3. As DNA, the CDR3 is TGTGCCAGCAGCATACCGGGGACAGTCATCCTTCAGGGGACAGATACGCAGTATTTT. Translating gives CASSIPGTVILQGTDTQYF. Full variable domain (missing parts from reference TRBV7-9 and TRBJ2-3): DTGVSQNPRHKITKRGQNVTFRCDPISEHNRLYWYRQTLGQGPEFLTYFQNEAQLEKSRLLSDRFSAERPKGSFSTLEIQRTEQGDSAMYLCASSIPGTVILQGTDTQYFGPGTRLTVL.

The chain uses TRBV4-1 and TRBJ1-1; possible D gene TRBD1, 5 bases. The V end lost 1 base, the J end lost 0 bases, and 21 bases lay between the germline ends. Germline CDR1 reads MGHRA; CDR2 reads YSYEKL. There are 19 residues in the CDR3. In DNA, the CDR3 is TGCGCCAGCAGCCAAGCGGTCAACAGGCGCGTTTCCATGAACACTGAAGCTTTCTTT. Translation: CASSQAVNRRVSMNTEAFF.